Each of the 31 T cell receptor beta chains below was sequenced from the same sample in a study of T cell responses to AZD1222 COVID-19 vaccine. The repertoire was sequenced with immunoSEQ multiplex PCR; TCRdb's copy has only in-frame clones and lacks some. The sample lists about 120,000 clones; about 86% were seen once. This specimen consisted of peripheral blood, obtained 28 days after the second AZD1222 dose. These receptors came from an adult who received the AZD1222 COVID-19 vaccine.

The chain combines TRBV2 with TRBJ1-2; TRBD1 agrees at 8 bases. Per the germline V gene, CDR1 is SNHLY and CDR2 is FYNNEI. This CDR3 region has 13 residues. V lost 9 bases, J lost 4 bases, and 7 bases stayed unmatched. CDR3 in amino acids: CARYGQGGYGYTF. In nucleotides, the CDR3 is TGTGCCAGATACGGACAGGGAGGCTATGGCTACACCTTC.

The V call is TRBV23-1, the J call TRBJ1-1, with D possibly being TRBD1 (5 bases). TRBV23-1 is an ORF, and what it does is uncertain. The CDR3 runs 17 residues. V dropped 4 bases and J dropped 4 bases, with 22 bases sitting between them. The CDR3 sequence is CASSLLTVPRMATEAFF. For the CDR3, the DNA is TGCGCCAGCAGTCTCCTGACAGTTCCTAGGATGGCCACTGAAGCTTTCTTT.

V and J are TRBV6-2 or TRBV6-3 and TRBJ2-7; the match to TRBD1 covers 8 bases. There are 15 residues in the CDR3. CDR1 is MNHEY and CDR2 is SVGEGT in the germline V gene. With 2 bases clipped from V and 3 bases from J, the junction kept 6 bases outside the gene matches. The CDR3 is CASSYEDRGFYEQYF. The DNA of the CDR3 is TGTGCCAGCAGTTACGAAGACAGGGGTTTCTACGAGCAGTACTTC.

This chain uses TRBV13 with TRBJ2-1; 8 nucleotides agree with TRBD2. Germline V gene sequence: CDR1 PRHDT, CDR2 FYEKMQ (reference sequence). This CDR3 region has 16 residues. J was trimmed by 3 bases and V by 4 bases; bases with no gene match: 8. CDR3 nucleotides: TGTGCCAGCAGCTCCCGTGGGCGGGAGGTCTACAATGAGCAGTTCTTC. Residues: CASSSRGREVYNEQFF.

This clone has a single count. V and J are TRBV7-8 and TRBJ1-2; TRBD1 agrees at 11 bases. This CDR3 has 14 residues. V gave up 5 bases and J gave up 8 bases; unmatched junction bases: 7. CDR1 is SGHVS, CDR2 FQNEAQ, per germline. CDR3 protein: CASSAQGTGGGYTF. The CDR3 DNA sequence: TGTGCCAGCAGCGCCCAAGGGACAGGGGGAGGCTACACCTTC.

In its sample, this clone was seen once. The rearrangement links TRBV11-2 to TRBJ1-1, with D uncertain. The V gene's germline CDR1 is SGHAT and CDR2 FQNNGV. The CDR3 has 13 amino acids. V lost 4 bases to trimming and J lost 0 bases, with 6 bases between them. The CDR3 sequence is CASSWVLNTEAFF. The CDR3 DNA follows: TGTGCCAGCAGCTGGGTATTGAACACTGAAGCTTTCTTT. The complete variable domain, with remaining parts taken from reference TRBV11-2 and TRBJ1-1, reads EAGVAQSPRYKIIEKRQSVAFWCNPISGHATLYWYQQILGQGPKLLIQFQNNGVVDDSQLPKDRFSAERLKGVDSTLKIQPAKLEDSAVYLCASSWVLNTEAFFGQGTRLTVV.

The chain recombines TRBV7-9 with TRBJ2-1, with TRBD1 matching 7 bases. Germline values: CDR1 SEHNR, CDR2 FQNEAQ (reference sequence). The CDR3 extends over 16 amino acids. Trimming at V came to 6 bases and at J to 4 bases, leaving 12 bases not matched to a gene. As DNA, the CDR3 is TGTGCCAGCAGAGTCACGGACAGGCACGTATACAATGAGCAGTTCTTC. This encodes CASRVTDRHVYNEQFF.

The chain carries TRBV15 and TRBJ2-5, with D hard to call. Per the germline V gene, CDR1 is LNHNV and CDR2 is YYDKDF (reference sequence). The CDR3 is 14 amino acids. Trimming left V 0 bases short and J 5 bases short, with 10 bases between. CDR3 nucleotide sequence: TGTGCCACCAGCAGAGATACGAGTGCGGAGACCCAGTACTTC. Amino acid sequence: CATSRDTSAETQYF.

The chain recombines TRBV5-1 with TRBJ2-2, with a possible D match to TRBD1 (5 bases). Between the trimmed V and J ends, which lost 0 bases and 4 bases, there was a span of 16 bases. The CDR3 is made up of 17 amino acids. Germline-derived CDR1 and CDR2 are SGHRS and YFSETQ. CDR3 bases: TGCGCCAGCAGCTTGGCCTCGGGCAGGGCGTCCACCGGGGAGCTGTTTTTT. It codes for CASSLASGRASTGELFF.

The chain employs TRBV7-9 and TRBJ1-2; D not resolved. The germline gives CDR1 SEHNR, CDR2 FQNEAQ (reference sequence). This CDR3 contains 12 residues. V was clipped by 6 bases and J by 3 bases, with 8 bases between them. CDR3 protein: CASRRGDYGYTF. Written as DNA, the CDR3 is TGTGCCAGCAGGCGGGGAGACTATGGCTACACCTTC. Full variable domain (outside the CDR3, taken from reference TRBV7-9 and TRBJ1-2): DTGVSQNPRHKITKRGQNVTFRCDPISEHNRLYWYRQTLGQGPEFLTYFQNEAQLEKSRLLSDRFSAERPKGSFSTLEIQRTEQGDSAMYLCASRRGDYGYTFGSGTRLTVV.

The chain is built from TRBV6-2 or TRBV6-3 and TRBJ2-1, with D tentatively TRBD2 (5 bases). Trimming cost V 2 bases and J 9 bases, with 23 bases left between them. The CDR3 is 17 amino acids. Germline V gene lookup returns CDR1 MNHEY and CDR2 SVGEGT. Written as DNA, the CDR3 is TGTGCCAGCAGTTACGTTGCGGGTTTTAGCCTGGTGAGTGAGCAGTTCTTC. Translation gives CASSYVAGFSLVSEQFF.

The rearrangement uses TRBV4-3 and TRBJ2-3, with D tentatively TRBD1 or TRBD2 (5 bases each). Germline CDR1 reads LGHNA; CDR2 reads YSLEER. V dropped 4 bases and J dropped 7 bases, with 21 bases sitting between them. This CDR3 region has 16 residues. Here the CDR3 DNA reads TGCGCCAGCAGCCGGGGCCACGGAGGTAGTCTTCATACGCAGTATTTT. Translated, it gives CASSRGHGGSLHTQYF.

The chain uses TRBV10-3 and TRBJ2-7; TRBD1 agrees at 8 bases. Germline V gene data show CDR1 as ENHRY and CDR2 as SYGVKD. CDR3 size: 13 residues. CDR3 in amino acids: CATGAGGSYEQYF. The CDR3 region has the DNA TGTGCAACCGGAGCAGGGGGCAGCTACGAGCAGTACTTC.

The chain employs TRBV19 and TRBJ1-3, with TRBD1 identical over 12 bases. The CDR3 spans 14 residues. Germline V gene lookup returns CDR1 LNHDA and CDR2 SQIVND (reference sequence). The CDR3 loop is CTPWDRGPGNTIYF. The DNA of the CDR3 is TGTACTCCGTGGGACAGGGGGCCAGGAAACACCATATATTTT.

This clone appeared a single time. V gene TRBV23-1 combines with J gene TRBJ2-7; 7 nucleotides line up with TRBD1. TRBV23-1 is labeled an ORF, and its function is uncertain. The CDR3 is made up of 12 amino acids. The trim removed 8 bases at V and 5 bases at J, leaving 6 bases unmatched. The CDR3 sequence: CASRNRGHEQYF. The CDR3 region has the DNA TGCGCCAGCCGTAACAGGGGACACGAGCAGTACTTC.

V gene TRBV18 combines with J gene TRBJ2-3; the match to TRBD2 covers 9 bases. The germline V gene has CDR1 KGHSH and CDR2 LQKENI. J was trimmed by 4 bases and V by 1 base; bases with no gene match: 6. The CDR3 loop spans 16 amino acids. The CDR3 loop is CASSPRGGARADTQYF. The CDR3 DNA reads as TGTGCCAGCTCACCACGCGGGGGGGCCCGGGCAGATACGCAGTATTTT.

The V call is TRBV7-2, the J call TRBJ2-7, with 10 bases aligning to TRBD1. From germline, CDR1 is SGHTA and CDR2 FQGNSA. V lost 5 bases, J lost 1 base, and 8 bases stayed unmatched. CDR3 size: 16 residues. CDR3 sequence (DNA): TGTGCCAGCAGCACCGGGACAGGGGTGTTATCCTACGAGCAGTACTTC. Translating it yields CASSTGTGVLSYEQYF. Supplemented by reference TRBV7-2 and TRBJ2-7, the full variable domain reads GAGVSQSPSNKVTEKGKDVELRCDPISGHTALYWYRQSLGQGLEFLIYFQGNSAPDKSGLPSDRFSAERTGGSVSTLTIQRTQQEDSAVYLCASSTGTGVLSYEQYFGPGTRLTVT.

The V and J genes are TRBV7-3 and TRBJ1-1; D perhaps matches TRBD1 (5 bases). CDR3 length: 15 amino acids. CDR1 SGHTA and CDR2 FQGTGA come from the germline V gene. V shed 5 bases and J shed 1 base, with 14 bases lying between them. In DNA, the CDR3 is TGTGCCAGCAGCCCGTTGACAGAAACGAACACTGAAGCTTTCTTT. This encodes CASSPLTETNTEAFF.

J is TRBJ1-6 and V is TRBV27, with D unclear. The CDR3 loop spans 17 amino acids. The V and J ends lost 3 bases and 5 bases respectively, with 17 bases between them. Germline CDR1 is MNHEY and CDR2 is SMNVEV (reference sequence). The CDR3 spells CASSFHRLWRNNSPLHF. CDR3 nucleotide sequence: TGTGCCAGCAGTTTCCACCGACTGTGGAGAAATAATTCACCCCTCCACTTT.

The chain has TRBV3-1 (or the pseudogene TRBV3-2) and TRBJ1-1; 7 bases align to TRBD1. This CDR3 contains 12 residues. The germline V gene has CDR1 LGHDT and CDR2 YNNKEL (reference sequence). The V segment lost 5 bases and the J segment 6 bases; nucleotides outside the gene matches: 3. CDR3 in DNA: TGTGCCAGCAGCAAGACAGGGTCTGAAGCTTTCTTT. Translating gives CASSKTGSEAFF.

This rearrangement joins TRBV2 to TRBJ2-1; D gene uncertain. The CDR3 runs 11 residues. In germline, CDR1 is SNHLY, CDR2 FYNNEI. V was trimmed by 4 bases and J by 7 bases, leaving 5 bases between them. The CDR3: CASSVLNEQFF. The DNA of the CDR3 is TGTGCCAGCAGTGTGTTGAATGAGCAGTTCTTC.

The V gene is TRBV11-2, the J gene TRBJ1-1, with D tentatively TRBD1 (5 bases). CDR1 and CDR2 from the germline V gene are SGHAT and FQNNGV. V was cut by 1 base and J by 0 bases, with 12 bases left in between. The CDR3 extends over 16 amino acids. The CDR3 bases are TGTGCCAGCAGCTTAGGTCGACAGCTCATGAACACTGAAGCTTTCTTT. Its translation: CASSLGRQLMNTEAFF.

CDR3 sequence (DNA): TGTGCCAGCAGCGCACCGGGACAGGGATACCCCTACAATGAGCAGTTCTTC. It translates to CASSAPGQGYPYNEQFF. The gene calls are TRBV5-4 and TRBJ2-1, with 9 bases fitting TRBD1. Trimming cost V 4 bases and J 2 bases; bases outside gene matches: 10. Per germline, CDR1 SGHNT and CDR2 YYREEE (reference sequence). CDR3 length: 17 residues.

CDR3 region: CASSLEIGRGYTF. In DNA, the CDR3 is TGTGCCAGCAGTTTAGAAATCGGGAGAGGCTACACCTTC. The chain has TRBV12-3 or TRBV12-4 and TRBJ1-2; no clear D gene. V lost 1 base and J 8 bases, leaving 11 bases between the germline ends. The CDR3 extends over 13 amino acids.

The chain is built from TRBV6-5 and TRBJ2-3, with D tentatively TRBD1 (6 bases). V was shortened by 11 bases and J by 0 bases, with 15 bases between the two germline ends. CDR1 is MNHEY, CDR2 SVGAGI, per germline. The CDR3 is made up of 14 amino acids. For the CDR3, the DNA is TGTGCCGCCACAAGACAGGCTAGCACAGATACGCAGTATTTT. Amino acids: CAATRQASTDTQYF.

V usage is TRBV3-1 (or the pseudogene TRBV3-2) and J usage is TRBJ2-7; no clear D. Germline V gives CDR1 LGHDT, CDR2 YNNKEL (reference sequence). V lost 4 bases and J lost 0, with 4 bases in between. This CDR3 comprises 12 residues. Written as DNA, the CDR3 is TGTGCCAGCAGCCCATCCTCCTACGAGCAGTACTTC. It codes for CASSPSSYEQYF.

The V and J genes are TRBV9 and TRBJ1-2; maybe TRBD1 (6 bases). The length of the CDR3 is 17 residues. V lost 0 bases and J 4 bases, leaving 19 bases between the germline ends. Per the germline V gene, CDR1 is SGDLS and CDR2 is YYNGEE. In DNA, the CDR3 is TGTGCCAGCAGCGTAGGAGGGGACATCCGAGGAGGCTATGGCTACACCTTC. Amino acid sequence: CASSVGGDIRGGYGYTF.

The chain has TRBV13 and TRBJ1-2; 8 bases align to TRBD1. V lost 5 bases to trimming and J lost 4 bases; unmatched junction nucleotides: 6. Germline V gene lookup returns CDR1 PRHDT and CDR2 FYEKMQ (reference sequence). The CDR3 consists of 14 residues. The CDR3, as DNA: TGTGCCAGCAGCCCTGGACAGGGTGGCTATGGCTACACCTTC. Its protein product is CASSPGQGGYGYTF.

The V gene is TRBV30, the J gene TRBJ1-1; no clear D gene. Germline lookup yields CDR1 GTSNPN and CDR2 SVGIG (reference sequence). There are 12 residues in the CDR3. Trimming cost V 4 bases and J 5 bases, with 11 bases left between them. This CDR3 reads CAWKESLTEAFF. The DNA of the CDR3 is TGTGCCTGGAAGGAAAGTCTGACTGAAGCTTTCTTT.

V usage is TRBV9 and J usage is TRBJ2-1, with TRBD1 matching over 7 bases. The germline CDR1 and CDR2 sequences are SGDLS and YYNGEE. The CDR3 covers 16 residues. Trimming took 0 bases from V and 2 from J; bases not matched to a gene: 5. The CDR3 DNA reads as TGTGCCAGCAGCGTAGGCCGGGACAGAGCCTACAATGAGCAGTTCTTC. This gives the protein CASSVGRDRAYNEQFF.

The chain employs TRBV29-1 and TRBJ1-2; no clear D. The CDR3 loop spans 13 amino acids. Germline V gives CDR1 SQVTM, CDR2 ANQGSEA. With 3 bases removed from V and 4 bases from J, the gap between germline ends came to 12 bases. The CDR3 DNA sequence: TGCAGCGTTGAGCGGGGTCTCGGCTATGGCTACACCTTC. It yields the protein CSVERGLGYGYTF. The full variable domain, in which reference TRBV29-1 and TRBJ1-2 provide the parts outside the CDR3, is SAVISQKPSRDICQRGTSLTIQCQVDSQVTMMFWYRQQPGQSLTLIATANQGSEATYESGFVIDKFPISRPNLTFSTLTVSNMSPEDSSIYLCSVERGLGYGYTFGSGTRLTVV.